The clone carrying this T cell receptor beta chain was seen a handful of times. Its specificity is unknown. The record originates from a study of human T cells and chemical hapten exposure. Study-wide findings and caveats: A positive correlation with patch test score was found for PT1 expanded TCR counts.

The time point was: patch test 2, 6 weeks after DPC sensitization. Treatment given: therapeutic diphenylcyclopropenone sensitization with weekly scalp DPC. Alopecia patients deemed DPC-suitable, aged 18 to 70, excluding pregnancy. From the RACE reads, TCRdb called clonotypes with MiXCR, one entry per CDR3 protein. The top ten hold 6.8% of the sample, which has tens of thousands of distinct CDR3 sequences, about a tenth seen once. The CDR3 has 14 residues. Germline assignment: CDR1 SNHLY and CDR2 FYNNEI. The V and J ends lost 6 bases and 2 bases respectively, with 13 bases between them. This chain connects TRBV2 to TRBJ2-5; unclear D gene. Specimen: whole blood, collected in connection with sensitization to the hapten diphenylcyclopropenone (DPC). This TCR was recovered from a woman between 45 and 60 years old with alopecia areata. Some clones in this sample may be carry-over from other donors' samples. The CDR3, as DNA: TGTGCCAGCAGGGTACTAACAATTCAAGAGACCCAGTACTTC. Translating gives CASRVLTIQETQYF.